This entry lists 4 T cell receptor beta chains sequenced from one sample in a study of response to subunit inactivated influenza vaccine. TCRdb itself ran the RT-PCR reads through MiXCR, one entry per CDR3 protein. Among around 530,000 distinct CDR3 sequences listed, approximately 12% were seen once. This material consisted of PBMCs from blood, taken on the day of vaccination. The source is a man aged 50-60 years who received an inactivated influenza vaccine.

The V and J genes are TRBV21-1 and TRBJ2-7; TRBD2, the D gene given by the table, was not confirmed from the DNA. TRBV21-1 has pseudogene status. This CDR3 comprises 13 residues. The CDR3 reads CAGPRGSIYEQYF. CDR3 in DNA: TGTGCCGGGCCCCGCGGGAGTATTTACGAGCAGTACTTC.

This chain links TRBV10-3 with TRBJ2-5, with 8 positions matching TRBD2. Germline loops: CDR1 ENHRY, CDR2 SYGVKD. This CDR3 region has 15 residues. The J segment lost 0 bases and the V segment lost 5 bases, leaving 5 bases of the junction unmatched. The CDR3: CAISKKLADQETQYF. As DNA, the CDR3 is TGTGCCATCAGTAAAAAACTAGCGGACCAAGAGACCCAGTACTTC.

This sequence joins TRBV20-1 and TRBJ2-1, with 8 positions matching TRBD1. Germline trimming cut 3 bases from V and 3 bases from J; bases unmatched to any gene: 7. This CDR3 contains 15 residues. Per the germline V gene, CDR1 is DFQATT and CDR2 is SNEGSKA (reference sequence). The DNA for the CDR3 is TGCAGTGCTAGTTTTCCAGGGGGCTACTACAATGAGCAGTTCTTC. Its translation is CSASFPGGYYNEQFF.

In this sample, this clonotype turned up a few times. The rearrangement uses TRBV25-1 and TRBJ2-7, with D unclear. Per the germline V gene, CDR1 is MGHDK and CDR2 is SYGVNS. Trimming removed 4 bases at V and 7 bases at J, with 11 bases between. This CDR3 region has 12 residues. The CDR3 is CASSALMGEQYF. The CDR3 DNA is TGTGCCAGCAGTGCACTAATGGGGGAGCAGTACTTC.